Following are 23 T cell receptor beta chains from one sample sequenced in a study of shared clonotypes between healthy human individuals. TCRdb's copy holds only in-frame clones and misses some; the assay was immunoSEQ multiplex PCR. The repertoire consists of about 1,500,000 clones, with approximately 96% occurring once and the leading ten covering roughly 1.2%. Sequenced: naive CD4+ T cells sorted from blood. Subset of the sample: CD45RA+ positively selected. All receptors derive from a man aged 30 to 39 in good health.

This chain uses TRBV11-3 with TRBJ2-7, with D possibly TRBD1 on 5 matching bases. Germline-derived CDR1 and CDR2 are SGHNT and YENEEA. The CDR3 loop spans 14 amino acids. V lost 4 bases and J 0 bases, leaving 10 bases between the germline ends. Written as DNA, the CDR3 is TGTGCCAGCAGCTCAGCTAGGGGCTCCTACGAGCAGTACTTC. Translated: CASSSARGSYEQYF.

CDR3 loop: CASSPSRRAGEQFF. The CDR3 DNA reads as TGTGCCAGCAGTCCTTCGAGGAGGGCGGGGGAGCAGTTCTTC. V gene TRBV27 combines with J gene TRBJ2-1; possible D gene TRBD2, 6 bases. V was trimmed by 5 bases and J by 10 bases, leaving 18 bases between them. Germline CDR1 MNHEY, CDR2 SMNVEV (reference sequence). CDR3 length: 14 amino acids.

J is TRBJ1-5 and V is TRBV7-9; D may be TRBD1 (5 bases). The CDR3 totals 15 residues. Between the trimmed V and J ends, which lost 1 base and 1 base, there was a span of 8 bases. The V gene's germline CDR1 is SEHNR and CDR2 FQNEAQ (reference sequence). The CDR3 nucleotides read TGTGCCAGCAGCTTAGACGGGGCGAGCAATCAGCCCCAGCATTTT. It yields the protein CASSLDGASNQPQHF.

The rearrangement uses TRBV19 and TRBJ2-1, with TRBD2 as a possible D gene (5 bases). Per the germline V gene, CDR1 is LNHDA and CDR2 is SQIVND (reference sequence). Trimming pared 7 bases from V and 2 bases from J, leaving 12 bases between. This CDR3 is built from 14 residues. The CDR3 spells CASTEGWTYNEQFF. In DNA form, the CDR3 reads TGTGCCAGTACTGAGGGTTGGACCTACAATGAGCAGTTCTTC.

The gene calls are TRBV7-9 and TRBJ2-3; TRBD2 matches at 7 bases. This CDR3 region has 17 residues. The junction had 12 bases not matched to a gene; V was cut back by 2 bases and J by 4 bases. Germline V gives CDR1 SEHNR, CDR2 FQNEAQ (reference sequence). CDR3 nucleotides: TGTGCCAGCAGCTTAAGGCTAGCGGTGGGAAAGGCAGATACGCAGTATTTT. It yields the protein CASSLRLAVGKADTQYF.

The V and J genes are TRBV18 and TRBJ2-7, with TRBD1 identical over 8 bases. The CDR3 covers 15 residues. V dropped 2 bases and J dropped 7; count of bases not matched to a gene: 10. Looked up from germline, CDR1 is KGHSH and CDR2 is LQKENI. In nucleotides, the CDR3 is TGTGCCAGCTCACCAGGGGCAGGGGGCACAGGGGAGCAGTACTTC. Its translation: CASSPGAGGTGEQYF.

This chain uses TRBV5-8 with TRBJ2-7, with 9 bases lining up with TRBD1. The CDR3 runs to 15 residues. Losses at the gene ends were 4 bases for V and 1 base for J; bases not matched to a gene: 6. Looked up from germline, CDR1 is SGHTS and CDR2 is YDEGEE. The DNA for the CDR3 is TGTGCCAGCAGCCTCACCGGGACAGGGTCCTACGAGCAGTACTTC. Translation: CASSLTGTGSYEQYF. Supplemented by reference TRBV5-8 and TRBJ2-7, the full variable domain reads EAGVTQSPTHLIKTRGQQATLRCSPISGHTSVYWYQQALGLGLQFLLWYDEGEERNRGNFPPRFSGRQFPNYSSELNVNALELEDSALYLCASSLTGTGSYEQYFGPGTRLTVT.

The chain combines TRBV6-1 with TRBJ1-5; D not resolved. V was trimmed by 5 bases and J by 6 bases, leaving 11 bases between them. CDR1 and CDR2 from the germline V gene are MNHNS and SASEGT. The CDR3 sequence is 13 residues long. CDR3 loop: CASSIPGGQPQHF. CDR3 DNA: TGTGCCAGCAGTATCCCGGGTGGTCAGCCCCAGCATTTT.

This sequence joins TRBV4-2 and TRBJ2-7; 11 bases agree with TRBD1. V trimming: 3 bases; J trimming: 2 bases; junction bases outside the gene matches: 12. The CDR3 totals 18 residues. Germline V gives CDR1 LGHNA, CDR2 YNFKEQ. The CDR3, as DNA: TGTGCCAGCAGCCACCCCTCCCGGACAGGGGGCTTCCCCTACGAGCAGTACTTC. Translating gives CASSHPSRTGGFPYEQYF.

V gene TRBV9 combines with J gene TRBJ1-1; maybe TRBD1 (5 bases). The CDR3 spans 15 residues. Trimming stripped 4 bases from V and 4 bases from J, with 17 bases between. Per germline, CDR1 SGDLS and CDR2 YYNGEE. This CDR3 is CASSPQGVGATEAFF. The CDR3 region has the DNA TGTGCCAGCAGCCCCCAGGGAGTTGGCGCCACTGAAGCTTTCTTT.

The chain carries TRBV19 and TRBJ1-1, with D possibly TRBD1 on 6 matching bases. V lost 1 base and J lost 1, with 10 bases in between. Germline CDR1 LNHDA, CDR2 SQIVND (reference sequence). The CDR3 has 15 amino acids. CDR3 protein: CASSIAGTTNTEAFF. CDR3 DNA sequence: TGTGCCAGTAGTATAGCCGGGACAACGAACACTGAAGCTTTCTTT.

This chain connects TRBV27 to TRBJ1-2, with TRBD1 identical over 7 bases. The CDR3 has 15 amino acids. V lost 6 bases to trimming and J lost 2 bases; unmatched junction nucleotides: 9. Looked up from germline, CDR1 is MNHEY and CDR2 is SMNVEV (reference sequence). Written as DNA, the CDR3 is TGTGCCAGCAGCCTCGACTGGGACAGCAACTATGGCTACACCTTC. This translates into CASSLDWDSNYGYTF.

The genes are TRBV30 and TRBJ2-2; no firm D call. The germline gives CDR1 GTSNPN, CDR2 SVGIG (reference sequence). V was cut by 3 bases and J by 4 bases, with 9 bases left in between. The CDR3 is 13 residues long. The chain's CDR3 is CAWSVGRTGELFF. In nucleotides, the CDR3 is TGTGCCTGGAGCGTTGGTCGCACCGGGGAGCTGTTTTTT.

The chain combines TRBV10-1 with TRBJ2-7; 11 bases match TRBD1. The trim removed 4 bases at V and 6 bases at J, leaving 8 bases unmatched. This CDR3 is 15 amino acids long. Per germline, CDR1 WNHNN and CDR2 SYGVQD (reference sequence). This CDR3 reads CASSVLGQGASEQYF. The CDR3 nucleotides are TGCGCCAGCAGTGTTCTCGGACAGGGGGCCAGCGAGCAGTACTTC.

The chain has TRBV5-4 and TRBJ1-1; weak D call: TRBD1 (6 bases). Per germline, CDR1 SGHNT and CDR2 YYREEE (reference sequence). Trimming took 4 bases from V and 4 from J, leaving 26 bases between them. The CDR3 runs to 18 residues. The CDR3, as DNA: TGTGCCAGCAGCCCCGCTGGGGGGGCGCCCCGTAGTATCACTGAAGCTTTCTTT. Protein product: CASSPAGGAPRSITEAFF.

On this clone itself: This CDR3 is also generated by other DNA sequences in the sample. The CDR3: CSARRNTEAFF. CDR3 nucleotides: TGCAGTGCTAGAAGGAACACTGAAGCTTTCTTT. The rearrangement links TRBV20-1 to TRBJ1-1; D is unclear. This CDR3 comprises 11 residues. Germline lookup yields CDR1 DFQATT and CDR2 SNEGSKA (reference sequence). V gave up 2 bases and J gave up 1 base, with 2 bases separating them.

The chain recombines TRBV2 with TRBJ1-5; 7 bases agree with TRBD1. J lost 8 bases, V lost 5 bases, and 3 bases had no gene match. The CDR3 has 12 amino acids. Germline-derived CDR1 and CDR2 are SNHLY and FYNNEI. The CDR3 sequence is CASSLGQEPQHF. CDR3 DNA: TGTGCCAGCAGTTTAGGACAGGAGCCCCAGCATTTT. Variable domain in full (rest from reference TRBV2 and TRBJ1-5): EPEVTQTPSHQVTQMGQEVILRCVPISNHLYFYWYRQILGQKVEFLVSFYNNEISEKSEIFDDQFSVERPDGSNFTLKIRSTKLEDSAMYFCASSLGQEPQHFGDGTRLSIL.

The chain uses TRBV30 and TRBJ2-3; D is ambiguous. V was cut by 1 base and J by 2 bases, with 7 bases left in between. There are 13 residues in the CDR3. Looked up from germline, CDR1 is GTSNPN and CDR2 is SVGIG (reference sequence). CDR3 sequence reads: CAWSGGATDTQYF. The CDR3, as DNA: TGTGCCTGGAGTGGGGGTGCCACAGATACGCAGTATTTT.

CDR3 bases: TGCGCCAGCAGCCCCCCTAGTGGGTCCTACGAGCAGTACTTC. Its translation: CASSPPSGSYEQYF. This chain uses TRBV5-1 with TRBJ2-7; no clear D. Trimming removed 4 bases at V and 1 base at J, with 12 bases between. This CDR3 region has 14 residues. The germline gives CDR1 SGHRS, CDR2 YFSETQ.

The V gene is TRBV5-1, the J gene TRBJ2-1; tentative D call: TRBD1 (6 bases). V gave up 4 bases and J gave up 8 bases, with 16 bases separating them. The germline gives CDR1 SGHRS, CDR2 YFSETQ. The CDR3 covers 14 residues. CDR3 coding DNA: TGCGCCAGCAGCCCCATACAGGGAAGGGATGAGCAGTTCTTC. Translated, it gives CASSPIQGRDEQFF.

The V call is TRBV18, the J call TRBJ1-2; D is possibly TRBD1 (5 bases). Germline V lookup: CDR1 KGHSH, CDR2 LQKENI. The CDR3 spans 16 residues. V was trimmed by 0 bases and J by 4 bases, leaving 15 bases between them. The chain's CDR3 is CASSPPSTGASYGYTF. The CDR3 nucleotides read TGTGCCAGCTCACCACCTTCTACAGGCGCGAGCTATGGCTACACCTTC.

This clone was detected once. The J gene is TRBJ2-1, the V gene TRBV29-1; D is undetermined. The germline CDR1 and CDR2 sequences are SQVTM and ANQGSEA. With 4 bases removed from V and 12 bases from J, the gap between germline ends came to 10 bases. CDR3 size: 10 residues. In DNA form, the CDR3 reads TGCAGCGTTGTCGGTGACGGGCAGTTCTTC. It specifies CSVVGDGQFF.

The V call is TRBV7-8, the J call TRBJ2-2, with a possible D match to TRBD2 (5 bases). This CDR3 contains 13 residues. With 11 bases removed from V and 4 bases from J, the gap between germline ends came to 14 bases. Germline lookup yields CDR1 SGHVS and CDR2 FQNEAQ. The CDR3 is CAGADYTTGELFF. For the CDR3, the DNA is TGTGCCGGCGCCGACTACACCACCGGGGAGCTGTTTTTT. Full variable domain (rest looked up from reference TRBV7-8 and TRBJ2-2): GAGVSQSPRYKVAKRGQDVALRCDPISGHVSLFWYQQALGQGPEFLTYFQNEAQLDKSGLPSDRFFAERPEGSVSTLKIQRTQQEDSAVYLCAGADYTTGELFFGEGSRLTVL.